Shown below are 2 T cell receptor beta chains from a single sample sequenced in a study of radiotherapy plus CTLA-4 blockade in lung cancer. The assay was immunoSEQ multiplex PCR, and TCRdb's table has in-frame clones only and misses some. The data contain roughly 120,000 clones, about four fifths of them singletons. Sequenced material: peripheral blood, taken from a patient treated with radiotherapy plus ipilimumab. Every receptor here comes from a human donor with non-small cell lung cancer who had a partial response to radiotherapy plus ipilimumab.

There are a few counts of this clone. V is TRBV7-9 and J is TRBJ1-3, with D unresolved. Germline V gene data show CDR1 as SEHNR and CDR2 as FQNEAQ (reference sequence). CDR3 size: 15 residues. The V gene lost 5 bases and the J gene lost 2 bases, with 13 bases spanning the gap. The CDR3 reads CASSPPLDPGNTIYF. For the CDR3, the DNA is TGTGCCAGCAGCCCCCCTTTAGATCCTGGAAACACCATATATTTT.

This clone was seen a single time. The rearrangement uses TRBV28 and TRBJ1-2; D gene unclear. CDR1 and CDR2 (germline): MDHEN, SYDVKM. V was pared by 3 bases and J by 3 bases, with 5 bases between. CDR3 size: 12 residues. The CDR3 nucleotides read TGTGCCAGCAGTTTTCGCGACTATGGCTACACCTTC. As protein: CASSFRDYGYTF.